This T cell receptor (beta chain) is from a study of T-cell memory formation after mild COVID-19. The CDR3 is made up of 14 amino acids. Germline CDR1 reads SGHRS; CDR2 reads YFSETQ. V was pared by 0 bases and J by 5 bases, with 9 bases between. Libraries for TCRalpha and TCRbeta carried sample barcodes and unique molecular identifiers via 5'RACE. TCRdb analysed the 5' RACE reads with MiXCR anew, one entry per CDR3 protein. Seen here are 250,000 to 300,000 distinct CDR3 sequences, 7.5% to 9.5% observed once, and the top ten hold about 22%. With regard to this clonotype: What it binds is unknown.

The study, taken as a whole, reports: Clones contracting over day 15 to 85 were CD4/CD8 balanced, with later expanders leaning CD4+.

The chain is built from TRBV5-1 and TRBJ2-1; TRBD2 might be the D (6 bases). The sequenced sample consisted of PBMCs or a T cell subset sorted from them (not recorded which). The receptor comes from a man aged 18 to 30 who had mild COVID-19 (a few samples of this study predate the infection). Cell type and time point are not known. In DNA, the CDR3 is TGCGCCAGCAGCTTGGAGGAGGGAAACAATGAGCAGTTCTTC. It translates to CASSLEEGNNEQFF.